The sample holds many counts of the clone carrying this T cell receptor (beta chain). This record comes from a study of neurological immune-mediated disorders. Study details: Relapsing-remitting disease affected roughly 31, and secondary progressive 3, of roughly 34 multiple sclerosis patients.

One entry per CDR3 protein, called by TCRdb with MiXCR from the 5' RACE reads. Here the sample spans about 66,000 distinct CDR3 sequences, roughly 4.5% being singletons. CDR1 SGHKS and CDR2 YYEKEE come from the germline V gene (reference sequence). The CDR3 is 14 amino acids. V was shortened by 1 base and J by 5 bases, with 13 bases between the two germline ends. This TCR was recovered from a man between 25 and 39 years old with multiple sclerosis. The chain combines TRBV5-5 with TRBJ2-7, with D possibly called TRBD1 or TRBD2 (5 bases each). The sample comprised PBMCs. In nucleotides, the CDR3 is TGTGCCAGCAGCTTGCGGGGCCCCTCTCACGAGCAGTACTTC. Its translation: CASSLRGPSHEQYF.